What follows are 28 T cell receptor beta chains derived from one specimen sequenced in a study of T cells after yellow fever vaccination. TCRdb reanalysed the 5' RACE reads using MiXCR and keeps one entry per CDR3 protein. The table has some 160,000 distinct CDR3 sequences, around 8.5% seen once. Sample: CD8+ T cells sorted from PBMCs, taken 45 days after the yellow fever booster vaccination. These receptor sequences come from a man aged 18 to 35 who received the YFV17D yellow fever vaccine.

The table lists this clonotype with a few counts. The gene calls are TRBV27 and TRBJ1-2; 7 bases fit TRBD1. The germline V gene has CDR1 MNHEY and CDR2 SMNVEV (reference sequence). This CDR3 is 13 amino acids long. Germline trimming cut 2 bases from V and 8 bases from J; bases unmatched to any gene: 5. The CDR3 reads CASSLHRGGGYTF. In nucleotides, the CDR3 is TGTGCCAGCAGTTTACACAGGGGAGGGGGCTACACCTTC.

The CDR3 bases are TGTGCCAGCACCCAGGGGGGATACGAGCAGTACGTC. It yields the protein CASTQGGYEQYV. V and J are TRBV6-6 and TRBJ2-7, with a possible D match to TRBD1 (7 bases). Per germline, CDR1 MNHNY and CDR2 SVGAGI (reference sequence). V was cut by 7 bases and J by 4 bases, with 11 bases left in between. The CDR3 covers 12 residues.

This clonotype has just a few counts. The chain joins TRBV20-1 to TRBJ2-7, with TRBD1 matching 7 bases. V shed 4 bases, J shed 4 bases, and the junction held 1 base outside the gene matches. This CDR3 spans 11 amino acids. Germline V gives CDR1 DFQATT, CDR2 SNEGSKA (reference sequence). CDR3 DNA sequence: TGCAGTGCTACGACAGGGTACGAGCAGTACTTC. This codes for CSATTGYEQYF.

This clonotype has a handful of counts. The V call is TRBV6-2 or TRBV6-3, the J call TRBJ1-1; D ambiguous. Trimming cost V 6 bases and J 0 bases, with 17 bases left between them. The CDR3 is made up of 16 amino acids. From germline, CDR1 is MNHEY and CDR2 SVGEGT. The CDR3 sequence is CASSAAFGELNTEAFF. The CDR3, as DNA: TGTGCCAGCAGCGCAGCCTTTGGGGAGCTGAACACTGAAGCTTTCTTT.

The table lists this clonotype with a few counts. The chain carries TRBV12-3 or TRBV12-4 and TRBJ1-5, with unresolved D. The length of the CDR3 is 15 residues. V lost 6 bases and J lost 1, with 13 bases in between. The CDR3 DNA sequence: TGTGCCAGCAGCCCGGTCTCTGGAAGCAATCAGCCCCAGCATTTT. Residues: CASSPVSGSNQPQHF.

V gene TRBV7-2 combines with J gene TRBJ2-1; D assignment may be TRBD1 or TRBD2 (6 bases each). Between the trimmed V and J ends, which lost 3 bases and 6 bases, there was a span of 12 bases. The length of the CDR3 is 14 residues. Germline CDR1 reads SGHTA; CDR2 reads FQGNSA. The CDR3: CASSFGGGPNEQFF. CDR3 DNA: TGTGCCAGCAGCTTCGGGGGCGGGCCCAATGAGCAGTTCTTC.

The rearrangement links TRBV6-6 to TRBJ2-3; D remains unclear. Germline V gene sequence: CDR1 MNHNY, CDR2 SVGAGI (reference sequence). The CDR3 contains 15 residues. V lost 4 bases and J 0 bases, leaving 11 bases between the germline ends. The CDR3 nucleotides read TGTGCCAGCAGTTCAGATGGTTTTAGCACAGATACGCAGTATTTT. The encoded protein is CASSSDGFSTDTQYF.

This chain joins TRBV12-3 or TRBV12-4 and TRBJ2-5; D unresolved. The CDR3 loop spans 13 amino acids. V gave up 2 bases and J gave up 3 bases, with 7 bases separating them. In nucleotides, the CDR3 is TGTGCCAGCAGTTTATGGACCGAAGAGACCCAGTACTTC. Translation gives CASSLWTEETQYF.

This clonotype has a count of ten or more. The rearrangement joins TRBV7-8 to TRBJ2-1; no reliable D call. Trimming stripped 3 bases from V and 10 bases from J, with 7 bases between. This CDR3 is 11 amino acids long. Germline assignment: CDR1 SGHVS and CDR2 FQNEAQ. This chain's CDR3 is CASSLLPEQFF. The DNA for the CDR3 is TGTGCCAGCAGCTTGCTCCCCGAGCAGTTCTTC.

This clonotype was found a few times. The genes are TRBV27 and TRBJ2-2, with TRBD2 identical over 15 bases. The CDR3 loop spans 15 amino acids. CDR1 is MNHEY, CDR2 SMNVEV, per germline (reference sequence). CDR3 sequence: CATGLAGGSTGELFF. For the CDR3, the DNA is TGTGCGACGGGACTAGCGGGGGGTTCCACCGGGGAGCTGTTTTTT.

Only a few counts were recorded for this clonotype. The chain employs TRBV12-3 or TRBV12-4 and TRBJ1-6; D remains ambiguous. CDR3 size: 14 residues. Trimming pared 8 bases from V and 10 bases from J, leaving 18 bases between. CDR3 sequence (DNA): TGTGCCAGCTCGAATCTATATCCTGCCTCACCCCTCCACTTT. This gives the protein CASSNLYPASPLHF.

This clonotype was seen more than once but under ten times. Here the CDR3 DNA reads TGCAGCGTTGGAGGGGGAATGGGTGGCTACACCTTC. Translation: CSVGGGMGGYTF. The chain carries TRBV29-1 and TRBJ1-2; perhaps TRBD1 as D (6 bases). Trimming removed 4 bases at V and 7 bases at J, with 13 bases between. Germline V gene sequence: CDR1 SQVTM, CDR2 ANQGSEA. This CDR3 has 12 amino acids.

This sequence joins TRBV4-3 and TRBJ1-2, with D tentatively TRBD1 (6 bases). The CDR3 contains 15 residues. The V gene's germline CDR1 is LGHNA and CDR2 YSLEER. V lost 4 bases, J lost 4 bases, and 16 bases lay in between. The CDR3 DNA is TGCGCCAGCAGCCCACAGGGAATGTCCCTCTATGGCTACACCTTC. Residues: CASSPQGMSLYGYTF.

The genes are TRBV4-3 and TRBJ1-1, with unresolved D. V dropped 0 bases and J dropped 8 bases, with 10 bases sitting between them. Germline V gene data show CDR1 as LGHNA and CDR2 as YSLEER. CDR3 size: 13 residues. CDR3 DNA sequence: TGCGCCAGCAGCCAAGATTTAATAGAAGAAGCTTTCTTT. Translation gives CASSQDLIEEAFF.

This chain joins TRBV19 and TRBJ2-3, with 9 bases lining up with TRBD2. The CDR3 spans 14 residues. V lost 6 bases to trimming and J lost 5 bases; unmatched junction nucleotides: 6. CDR1 is LNHDA, CDR2 SQIVND, per germline (reference sequence). CDR3 region: CASSLAGIVDTQYF. In DNA, the CDR3 is TGTGCCAGTAGCCTAGCGGGGATTGTAGATACGCAGTATTTT. Using reference TRBV19 and TRBJ2-3 for the parts outside the CDR3, the full variable domain is DGGITQSPKYLFRKEGQNVTLSCEQNLNHDAMYWYRQDPGQGLRLIYYSQIVNDFQKGDIAEGYSVSREKKESFPLTVTSAQKNPTAFYLCASSLAGIVDTQYFGPGTRLTVL.

This clonotype was counted a few times. The chain employs TRBV24-1 and TRBJ2-3; maybe TRBD2 (5 bases). V was shortened by 2 bases and J by 2 bases, with 13 bases between the two germline ends. The CDR3 sequence is 16 residues long. The germline V gene encodes CDR1 KGHDR and CDR2 SFDVKD. The CDR3 protein is CATSDSTTISTDTQYF. The CDR3 coding sequence is TGTGCCACCAGTGATTCGACGACTATATCCACAGATACGCAGTATTTT.

The CDR3 bases are TGTGCCAGCAGCTTTCTTCAGGGGACTAATGAAAAACTGTTTTTT. As protein: CASSFLQGTNEKLFF. The chain carries TRBV7-9 and TRBJ1-4; possible D gene TRBD1, 6 bases. Trimming removed 3 bases at V and 2 bases at J, with 10 bases between. Germline V lookup: CDR1 SEHNR, CDR2 FQNEAQ (reference sequence). CDR3 length equals 15 residues.

This clonotype appeared many times. The V gene is TRBV4-3, the J gene TRBJ2-1; possible D gene TRBD2, 7 bases. The CDR3 length is 17 residues. From germline, CDR1 is LGHNA and CDR2 YSLEER. Trimming cost V 1 base and J 0 bases, with 13 bases left between them. The CDR3 loop is CASSQVTGGPSYNEQFF. The DNA for the CDR3 is TGCGCCAGCAGCCAAGTCACGGGGGGCCCCTCCTACAATGAGCAGTTCTTC.

The chain uses TRBV28 and TRBJ2-1; 11 positions agree with TRBD1. The CDR3 totals 16 residues. Germline V gene lookup returns CDR1 MDHEN and CDR2 SYDVKM. Trimming at V came to 5 bases and at J to 8 bases, leaving 11 bases not matched to a gene. The CDR3 DNA is TGTGCCAGCAGTGGGACAGGGGGTACTTTCAAGGATGAGCAGTTCTTC. It yields the protein CASSGTGGTFKDEQFF.

This chain joins TRBV4-1 and TRBJ2-5; 8 positions agree with TRBD2. J was trimmed by 5 bases and V by 2 bases; bases with no gene match: 1. CDR1 MGHRA and CDR2 YSYEKL come from the germline V gene. The CDR3 is made up of 13 amino acids. The CDR3 spells CASSQRLAETQYF. The CDR3 DNA follows: TGCGCCAGCAGCCAAAGACTAGCGGAGACCCAGTACTTC.

This clonotype was recorded a few times. This chain joins TRBV7-2 and TRBJ1-6; D is ambiguous. This CDR3 is 15 amino acids long. V was pared by 8 bases and J by 4 bases, with 15 bases between. Germline CDR1 reads SGHTA; CDR2 reads FQGNSA. This CDR3 is CASGPYGGYNSPLHF. DNA of the CDR3: TGTGCCAGCGGGCCTTATGGAGGGTATAATTCACCCCTCCACTTT.

The chain has TRBV4-1 and TRBJ2-5; no definite D call. Trimming left V 1 base short and J 1 base short, with 16 bases between. This CDR3 contains 17 residues. Germline V gene sequence: CDR1 MGHRA, CDR2 YSYEKL. The CDR3: CASSQGATPTPQETQYF. The CDR3 coding sequence is TGCGCCAGCAGCCAAGGTGCGACACCAACGCCCCAAGAGACCCAGTACTTC.

This clonotype was seen a few times. The genes are TRBV7-8 and TRBJ2-5, with 9 bases matching TRBD2. There are 15 residues in the CDR3. Germline V gene sequence: CDR1 SGHVS, CDR2 FQNEAQ. V shed 0 bases and J 5 bases; nucleotides not matched to a gene: 4. In DNA form, the CDR3 reads TGTGCCAGCAGCTTAGCCGGGACTAGCTGGGAGACCCAGTACTTC. It specifies CASSLAGTSWETQYF.

This clonotype showed up just a few times. This rearrangement joins TRBV2 to TRBJ2-5; TRBD1 matches 7 bases. This CDR3 has 12 amino acids. Trimming removed 7 bases from V and 2 bases from J; junction bases left unmatched: 1. Per germline, CDR1 SNHLY and CDR2 FYNNEI. CDR3 in amino acids: CASKDRQETQYF. DNA for the CDR3: TGTGCCAGCAAGGACAGGCAAGAGACCCAGTACTTC.

Many counts were recorded for this clonotype. The chain carries TRBV27 and TRBJ2-2; D may be TRBD1 (5 bases). The germline V gene encodes CDR1 MNHEY and CDR2 SMNVEV (reference sequence). There are 15 residues in the CDR3. Trimming stripped 2 bases from V and 3 bases from J, with 10 bases between. CDR3 in amino acids: CASSLGAGYTGELFF. The CDR3 nucleotides are TGTGCCAGCAGTTTAGGGGCCGGTTACACCGGGGAGCTGTTTTTT.

This clonotype was seen repeatedly, ten times or more. The chain employs TRBV27 and TRBJ2-1, with 14 bases matching TRBD2. Germline V gives CDR1 MNHEY, CDR2 SMNVEV (reference sequence). CDR3 length equals 15 residues. Losses at the gene ends were 4 bases for V and 10 bases for J; bases not matched to a gene: 6. The CDR3: CASSSGTSGGGEQFF. CDR3 in DNA: TGTGCCAGCAGTTCGGGGACTAGCGGGGGCGGGGAGCAGTTCTTC.

In its sample, this clonotype was seen many times. The chain recombines TRBV7-3 with TRBJ2-1; tentatively, D is TRBD2 (5 bases). From germline, CDR1 is SGHTA and CDR2 FQGTGA. The CDR3 is made up of 16 amino acids. V was clipped by 2 bases and J by 0 bases, with 11 bases between them. CDR3 nucleotides: TGTGCCAGCAGCTTATTGGTGGGGAGCTCCTACAATGAGCAGTTCTTC. Its protein product is CASSLLVGSSYNEQFF. Using reference TRBV7-3 and TRBJ2-1 for the parts outside the CDR3, the full variable domain is GAGVSQTPSNKVTEKGKYVELRCDPISGHTALYWYRQSLGQGPEFLIYFQGTGAADDSGLPNDRFFAVRPEGSVSTLKIQRTERGDSAVYLCASSLLVGSSYNEQFFGPGTRLTVL.

This clonotype was observed a few times. V is TRBV6-5 and J is TRBJ2-7; 7 nucleotides line up with TRBD2. Germline V gene sequence: CDR1 MNHEY, CDR2 SVGAGI. After removal of 4 bases from V and 4 bases from J, the junction contained 10 bases not matched to a gene. The CDR3 totals 15 residues. The CDR3 nucleotides are TGTGCCAGCAGTTCCTTGACTAGCAGAGTTTACGAGCAGTACGTC. It is translated as CASSSLTSRVYEQYV.